The 20 T cell receptor beta chains in this list originate from one sample, sequenced in a study of OX40 agonist ivuxolimab in advanced cancers. Profiled with immunoSEQ multiplex PCR; TCRdb holds only in-frame clones, not every one. This table has 60,000 to 85,000 clones, 92% appearing once. The material sequenced was CD4+ or CD8+ T cells sorted from blood, taken in a trial of the OX40 agonist ivuxolimab. The receptors were gathered from an adult with an advanced solid tumor such as melanoma, head and neck, liver or kidney cancer.

This sequence joins TRBV27 and TRBJ2-1, with 7 bases identical to TRBD2. Germline V gene sequence: CDR1 MNHEY, CDR2 SMNVEV (reference sequence). J gave up 3 bases and V 3 bases, and 2 bases lay outside the gene matches. This CDR3 is built from 14 residues. This chain's CDR3 is CASSFSGDYNEQFF. The CDR3 DNA reads as TGTGCCAGCAGTTTCAGCGGGGACTACAATGAGCAGTTCTTC.

The CDR3 bases are TGCGCCAGCAGTCTGGGGAATACAGAAGCTTTCTTT. This translates into CASSLGNTEAFF. The chain links TRBV23-1 to TRBJ1-1; D gene uncertain. TRBV23-1 is labeled an ORF, and its function is uncertain. Trimming left V 4 bases short and J 8 bases short, with 11 bases between. The CDR3 extends over 12 amino acids.

V usage is TRBV6-4 and J usage is TRBJ1-1; D remains ambiguous. The CDR3 sequence is 15 residues long. Deletions cut 8 bases from V and 4 bases from J, with 20 bases between. From germline, CDR1 is MRHNA and CDR2 SNTAGT. CDR3 in amino acids: CASRRFGEGGTEAFF. The CDR3 DNA reads as TGTGCCAGCCGAAGATTCGGGGAGGGAGGCACTGAAGCTTTCTTT.

The chain recombines TRBV5-4 with TRBJ1-1; tentatively, D is TRBD1 (6 bases). The V gene lost 2 bases and the J gene lost 5 bases, with 22 bases spanning the gap. CDR1 SGHNT and CDR2 YYREEE come from the germline V gene (reference sequence). The CDR3 has 17 residues. The CDR3 DNA sequence: TGTGCCAGCAGCTTTGACACCTGGGCAGGGGAGGAGACTGAAGCTTTCTTT. This codes for CASSFDTWAGEETEAFF.

V usage is TRBV19 and J usage is TRBJ2-1; 10 positions agree with TRBD1. From germline, CDR1 is LNHDA and CDR2 SQIVND (reference sequence). Trimming cost V 7 bases and J 3 bases; bases outside gene matches: 6. CDR3 length equals 15 residues. The CDR3 loop is CASTSGQGFYNEQFF. CDR3 sequence (DNA): TGTGCCAGTACCTCGGGACAGGGGTTCTACAATGAGCAGTTCTTC.

The gene calls are TRBV7-6 and TRBJ1-5; D might be TRBD1 (6 bases). Trimming cost V 5 bases and J 7 bases, with 15 bases left between them. This CDR3 comprises 14 residues. Germline V gives CDR1 SGHVS, CDR2 FNYEAQ. The CDR3 region is CASSPSGGGQPQHF. The CDR3 DNA reads as TGTGCCAGCAGCCCTTCGGGGGGCGGGCAGCCCCAGCATTTT.

The chain employs TRBV14 and TRBJ1-1; D is undetermined. Germline-derived CDR1 and CDR2 are SGHDN and FVKESK. The CDR3 is 12 residues long. The V and J ends lost 1 base and 7 bases respectively, with 7 bases between them. CDR3 residues: CASSQVGYEAFF. The CDR3 nucleotides read TGTGCCAGCAGCCAAGTGGGTTATGAAGCTTTCTTT.

The chain carries TRBV5-4 and TRBJ2-5; no firm D call. The DNA end favors TRBJ2-7, so the J call may be wrong. Germline assignment: CDR1 SGHNT and CDR2 YYREEE (reference sequence). This CDR3 comprises 13 residues. CDR3 sequence: CASSFELPNEQYF. The DNA of the CDR3 is TGTGCCAGCAGCTTCGAGCTTCCTAACGAGCAGTACTTC.

The chain recombines TRBV10-2 with TRBJ1-4, with D hard to call. Deletions cut 5 bases from V and 0 bases from J, with 7 bases between. The CDR3 is made up of 14 amino acids. Germline loops: CDR1 WSHSY, CDR2 SAAADI. The CDR3 spells CASSYTSTNEKLFF. CDR3 DNA sequence: TGCGCCAGCAGTTATACTTCAACTAATGAAAAACTGTTTTTT.

The chain is built from TRBV27 and TRBJ2-1; TRBD2 agrees at 11 bases. The germline gives CDR1 MNHEY, CDR2 SMNVEV (reference sequence). The CDR3 extends over 14 amino acids. V shed 5 bases and J 8 bases; nucleotides not matched to a gene: 5. The DNA of the CDR3 is TGTGCCAGCAGTATAACTAGCGGGGGCGATGAGCAGTTCTTC. Translation: CASSITSGGDEQFF.

The chain is built from TRBV7-6 and TRBJ2-1; D is undetermined. Trimming removed 5 bases from V and 4 bases from J, with 12 bases in between. CDR1 is SGHVS and CDR2 is FNYEAQ in the germline V gene. The CDR3 contains 14 residues. CDR3 loop: CASSPSSAYNEQFF. CDR3 DNA: TGTGCCAGCAGCCCCTCATCCGCTTACAATGAGCAGTTCTTC.

J is TRBJ2-2 and V is TRBV4-2; D assignment may be TRBD1 or TRBD2 (5 bases each). CDR1 is LGHNA, CDR2 YNFKEQ, per germline. V was cut by 0 bases and J by 5 bases, with 10 bases left in between. This CDR3 has 15 amino acids. CDR3 sequence: CASSQDLGETGELFF. CDR3 bases: TGTGCCAGCAGCCAAGATCTAGGGGAGACCGGGGAGCTGTTTTTT.

This clone was recorded a few times. The rearrangement uses TRBV5-6 and TRBJ1-6; D uncertain. The CDR3 is 12 residues long. The V gene lost 1 base and the J gene lost 9 bases, with 5 bases spanning the gap. Germline CDR1 reads SGHDT; CDR2 reads YYEEEE. CDR3 in amino acids: CASSLSASPLHF. The CDR3 region has the DNA TGTGCCAGCAGCTTGAGCGCTTCACCCCTCCACTTT.

J is TRBJ1-6 and V is TRBV5-6, with 8 bases fitting TRBD1. J was trimmed by 2 bases and V by 4 bases; bases with no gene match: 2. Germline V gene lookup returns CDR1 SGHDT and CDR2 YYEEEE. This CDR3 is 15 amino acids long. CDR3 nucleotides: TGTGCCAGCAGCACGGGACAGGCCTATAATTCACCCCTCCACTTT. The encoded protein is CASSTGQAYNSPLHF.

The rearrangement links TRBV7-8 to TRBJ2-7; 9 bases line up with TRBD2. This CDR3 has 16 amino acids. Germline V gene data show CDR1 as SGHVS and CDR2 as FQNEAQ. The J segment lost 2 bases and the V segment lost 2 bases, leaving 7 bases of the junction unmatched. CDR3 residues: CASSLPPSGDPYEQYF. As DNA, the CDR3 is TGTGCCAGCAGCTTACCCCCTAGCGGGGACCCCTACGAGCAGTACTTC.

The rearrangement links TRBV4-2 to TRBJ1-1; D not resolved. V lost 0 bases, J lost 0 bases, and 11 bases lay in between. The length of the CDR3 is 16 residues. In germline, CDR1 is LGHNA, CDR2 YNFKEQ. The CDR3 protein is CASSQESAVMNTEAFF. CDR3 coding DNA: TGTGCCAGCAGCCAAGAGTCGGCGGTCATGAACACTGAAGCTTTCTTT.

This clone was counted a single time. This chain uses TRBV13 with TRBJ1-2; D gene ambiguous. The CDR3 extends over 13 amino acids. V lost 0 bases and J 7 bases, leaving 9 bases between the germline ends. Looked up from germline, CDR1 is PRHDT and CDR2 is FYEKMQ (reference sequence). CDR3 loop: CASSLGLESGYTF. The CDR3 region has the DNA TGTGCCAGCAGCTTAGGCCTGGAAAGTGGCTACACCTTC.

This clone was found once. V gene TRBV11-2 combines with J gene TRBJ1-3, with no clear D. Trimming shortened V by 1 base and J by 2 bases, and 6 bases separated the two germline ends. This CDR3 is built from 14 residues. Germline CDR1 reads SGHAT; CDR2 reads FQNNGV. The CDR3 nucleotides are TGTGCCAGCAGCTTAGTGGGTACTGGAAACACCATATATTTT. This codes for CASSLVGTGNTIYF.

This clone occurred a few times. This chain uses TRBV27 with TRBJ2-7, with D perhaps matching TRBD2 (6 bases). Germline CDR1 reads MNHEY; CDR2 reads SMNVEV (reference sequence). V gave up 8 bases and J gave up 3 bases, with 20 bases separating them. The CDR3 runs to 15 residues. The DNA of the CDR3 is TGTGCCAGCCTCCCGACGTGGGCGGGAATCTACGAGCAGTACTTC. Translating it yields CASLPTWAGIYEQYF.

The chain recombines TRBV5-6 with TRBJ2-2; a weak D match, TRBD1 (6 bases). Germline values: CDR1 SGHDT, CDR2 YYEEEE. The germline V and J ends were trimmed by 3 bases and 5 bases, with 8 bases remaining between them. The CDR3 has 13 amino acids. The CDR3 DNA reads TGTGCCAGCAGCTGGACAGTAACCGGGGAGCTGTTTTTT. It translates to CASSWTVTGELFF.